The 8 T cell receptor beta chains in this list originate from one sample, sequenced in a study of T cells after yellow fever vaccination (dated by TCRdb to the late 2010s). The treatment or condition label, as the study defines it: live attenuated yellow fever vaccine strain. Receptors were amplified or captured by 5' RACE. The run used an Illumina HiSeq 2500. TCRdb reanalyzed the raw reads on its own, using fastp at Q25 for trimming and MiXCR for clone calling, and kept in-frame beta chains. When rows share a CDR3 protein, they turn into one entry using the most common DNA and genes. This sample has a few hundred thousand distinct CDR3 sequences in its table, and 8% to 9.5% of those were observed once. The ten largest clonotypes hold around 17% of the sample. Here the sequenced sample was PBMCs, taken roughly 45 days after the first yellow fever vaccination. The receptors come from a man between 18 and 35 years old who received the YFV17D yellow fever vaccine.

The rearrangement links TRBV7-2 to TRBJ2-3; TRBD2 agrees at 13 bases. CDR1 is SGHTA, CDR2 FQGNSA, per germline. The ends lost 3 bases at V and 3 bases at J; junction bases unmatched: 6. This CDR3 region has 17 residues. CDR3 in DNA: TGTGCCAGCAGCTTTTCGAAACTAGCGGGGGGGACAGATACGCAGTATTTT. It is translated as CASSFSKLAGGTDTQYF.

This clonotype was picked up many times. The V and J genes are TRBV7-2 and TRBJ2-5, with TRBD2 identical over 11 bases. This CDR3 region has 16 residues. V lost 5 bases and J lost 4; bases outside the gene matches: 9. CDR1 SGHTA and CDR2 FQGNSA come from the germline V gene. DNA of the CDR3: TGTGCCAGCAGCGCCCTACTAGCGGGGGCGGGAGAGACCCAGTACTTC. Translating it yields CASSALLAGAGETQYF.

This clonotype was counted a few times. This chain uses TRBV7-3 with TRBJ2-3; D unresolved. Deletions cut 1 base from V and 0 bases from J, with 5 bases between. The CDR3 length is 14 residues. Germline loops: CDR1 SGHTA, CDR2 FQGTGA. DNA for the CDR3: TGTGCCAGCAGCTTAAATCCAAGCACAGATACGCAGTATTTT. This sequence encodes CASSLNPSTDTQYF.

This clonotype was counted only a few times. The chain couples TRBV27 to TRBJ1-3; maybe TRBD1 (5 bases). The CDR3 contains 14 residues. V was clipped by 5 bases and J by 6 bases, with 14 bases between them. The germline V gene has CDR1 MNHEY and CDR2 SMNVEV (reference sequence). The CDR3 loop is CASSGDQGENTIYF. The CDR3 DNA reads TGTGCCAGCAGTGGTGACCAGGGAGAAAACACCATATATTTT.

This clonotype was recorded a few times. The chain has TRBV5-1 and TRBJ2-3; D is ambiguous. With 0 bases removed from V and 2 bases from J, the gap between germline ends came to 10 bases. Germline assignment: CDR1 SGHRS and CDR2 YFSETQ. The CDR3 is made up of 15 amino acids. DNA for the CDR3: TGCGCCAGCAGCTTGGTAGCCCCAAACACAGATACGCAGTATTTT. It specifies CASSLVAPNTDTQYF.

This clonotype was detected ten times or more. The CDR3 spells CASGKQENIQYF. CDR3 nucleotides: TGTGCCAGCGGAAAACAGGAAAACATTCAGTACTTC. V usage is TRBV6-6 and J usage is TRBJ2-4; D perhaps matches TRBD1 (5 bases). Looked up from germline, CDR1 is MNHNY and CDR2 is SVGAGI (reference sequence). The CDR3 spans 12 residues. V was clipped by 8 bases and J by 5 bases, with 10 bases between them.

This CDR3 reads CSATGNWFYEQYV. The CDR3 coding sequence is TGCAGTGCCACGGGCAATTGGTTCTACGAGCAGTACGTC. The V and J genes are TRBV20-1 and TRBJ2-7; D remains ambiguous. V dropped 6 bases and J dropped 3 bases, with 15 bases sitting between them. This CDR3 has 13 amino acids. The germline CDR1 and CDR2 sequences are DFQATT and SNEGSKA (reference sequence).

This clonotype was detected a few times. The V call is TRBV6-5, the J call TRBJ2-7, with 7 nucleotides matching TRBD2. The germline V gene encodes CDR1 MNHEY and CDR2 SVGAGI. This CDR3 region has 14 residues. V shed 2 bases, J shed 7 bases, and the junction held 8 bases outside the gene matches. The CDR3 here is CASSYIATGGEQYF. The CDR3, as DNA: TGTGCCAGCAGTTACATCGCCACCGGGGGGGAGCAGTACTTC.